This TCR beta chain was captured in a study of T cells in Graves' hyperthyroidism and ophthalmopathy. General study findings and limits: Most clonotypes expanded in thyroid above 0.001 were likewise present in blood.

It was RNA transcripts that yielded the amplified TCR beta CDR3 regions. HTBI primers drove first-round RT-PCR of the TCR CDR3. TCRdb re-derived calls from the multiplex PCR reads in MiXCR, one entry per CDR3 protein. The sample records roughly 380,000 distinct CDR3 sequences, around 14% being singletons. Turning to this clonotype: Its target is not known.

This CDR3 comprises 16 residues. With V trimmed by 5 bases and J by 9 bases, 15 bases remained unmatched. The germline gives CDR1 SEHNR, CDR2 FQNEAQ (reference sequence). This receptor was obtained from a woman aged 55-75 years with Graves' hyperthyroidism. This sequence joins TRBV7-9 and TRBJ2-1; 8 positions match TRBD1. The specimen was blood. The CDR3 protein is CASSHAFRGPPSEQFF. The CDR3 nucleotides read TGTGCCAGCAGCCACGCCTTCAGGGGGCCCCCGTCTGAGCAGTTCTTC. Complete variable domain (other parts from reference TRBV7-9 and TRBJ2-1): DTGVSQNPRHKITKRGQNVTFRCDPISEHNRLYWYRQTLGQGPEFLTYFQNEAQLEKSRLLSDRFSAERPKGSFSTLEIQRTEQGDSAMYLCASSHAFRGPPSEQFFGPGTRLTVL.